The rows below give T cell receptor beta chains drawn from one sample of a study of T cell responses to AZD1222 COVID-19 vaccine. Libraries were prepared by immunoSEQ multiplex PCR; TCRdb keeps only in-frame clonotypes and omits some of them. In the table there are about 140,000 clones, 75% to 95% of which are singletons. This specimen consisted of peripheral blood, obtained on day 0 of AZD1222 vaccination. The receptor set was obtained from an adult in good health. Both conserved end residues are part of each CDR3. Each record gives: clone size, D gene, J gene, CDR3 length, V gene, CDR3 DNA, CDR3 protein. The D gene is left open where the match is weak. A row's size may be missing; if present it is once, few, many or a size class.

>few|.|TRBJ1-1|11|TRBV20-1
TGCAGTGCCCACGGTGGCACTGAAGCTTTCTTT
CSAHGGTEAFF
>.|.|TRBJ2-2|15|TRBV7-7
TGTGCCAGCAGCTTAGCACTAGCGAACACCGGGGAGCTGTTTTTT
CASSLALANTGELFF
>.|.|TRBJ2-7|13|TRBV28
TGTGCCAGCAGCTTACTGGTAACACACGAGCAGTACTTC
CASSLLVTHEQYF
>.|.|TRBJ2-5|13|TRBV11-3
TGTGCCAGCAGCTTTGCGGTACAAGAGACCCAGTACTTC
CASSFAVQETQYF
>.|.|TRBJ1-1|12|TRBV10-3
TGTGCCATCAGAGGGGAGGACACTGAAGCTTTCTTT
CAIRGEDTEAFF
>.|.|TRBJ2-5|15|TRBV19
TGTGCCAGTAGGACCTGGGGTAGCGGTATTGAGACCCAGTACTTC
CASRTWGSGIETQYF
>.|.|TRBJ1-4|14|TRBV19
TGTGCCAGTAGTTTACGGGGGTTTGATGAAAAACTGTTTTTT
CASSLRGFDEKLFF
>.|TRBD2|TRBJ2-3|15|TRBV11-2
TGTGCCAGCAGCCTGACGGGGGGTGAAACAGATACGCAGTATTTT
CASSLTGGETDTQYF
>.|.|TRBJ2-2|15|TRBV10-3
TGTGCCATCGGGGGATCCAGGGAGCCCACCGGGGAGCTGTTTTTT
CAIGGSREPTGELFF
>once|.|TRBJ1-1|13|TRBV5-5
TGTGCCAGCAGCCCCCCCAGCAGGGGTGAAGCTTTCTTT
CASSPPSRGEAFF
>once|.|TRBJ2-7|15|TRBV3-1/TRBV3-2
TGTGCCAGCAGCCTCGCTCCGCGCCGGGACGGGGAGCAGTACTTC
CASSLAPRRDGEQYF
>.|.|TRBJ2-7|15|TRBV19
TGTGCCAGTAGTATTGTGATGGCTGACTCCTACGAGCAGTACTTC
CASSIVMADSYEQYF
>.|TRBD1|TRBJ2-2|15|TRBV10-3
TGTGCCATCAGTCCCGGGACAGGGTCCACCGGGGAGCTGTTTTTT
CAISPGTGSTGELFF
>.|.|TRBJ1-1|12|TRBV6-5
TGTGCCAGCAGCTCGGTGGTCACTGAAGCTTTCTTT
CASSSVVTEAFF
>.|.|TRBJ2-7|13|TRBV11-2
TGTGCCAGCAGCCTCGGGACTTACTACGAGCAGTACTTC
CASSLGTYYEQYF
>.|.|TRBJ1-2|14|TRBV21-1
TGTGCCAGCAGCCCCGGGGGGGTTGAGTGTGGCTACACCTTC
CASSPGGVECGYTF
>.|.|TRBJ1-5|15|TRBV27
TGTGCCAGCAGTCCCGGACTGCATATCAATCAGCCCCAGCATTTT
CASSPGLHINQPQHF
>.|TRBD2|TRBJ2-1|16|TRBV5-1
TGCGCCAGCAGCCCGGCCCGGATGGCGGGGGACAATGAGCAGTTCTTC
CASSPARMAGDNEQFF
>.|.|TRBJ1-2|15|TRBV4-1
TGCGCCAGCAGCCAAATCCTGGGCATGGGCTATGGCTACACCTTC
CASSQILGMGYGYTF
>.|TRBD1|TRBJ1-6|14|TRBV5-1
TGCGCCAGCAAGGAGGGGCCAGGGGGTTCACCCCTCCACTTT
CASKEGPGGSPLHF
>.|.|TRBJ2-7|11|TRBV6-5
TGTGCCAGCAGTTACTCGGGGGGGCAGTACTTC
CASSYSGGQYF
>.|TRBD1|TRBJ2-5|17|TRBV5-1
TGCGCCAGCAGCTTAGGATCCGGGACAGGGGGCTGGAAGACCCAGTACTTC
CASSLGSGTGGWKTQYF
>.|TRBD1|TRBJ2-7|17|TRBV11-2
TGTGCCAGCAGCTCCCTGGGGACAGGAGTTTTCTCCTACGAGCAGTACTTC
CASSSLGTGVFSYEQYF
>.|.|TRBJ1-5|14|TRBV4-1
TGCGCCAGCAGCCAAGATGGGGGATCACAGCCCCAGCATTTT
CASSQDGGSQPQHF
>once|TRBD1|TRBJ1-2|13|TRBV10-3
TGTGCCATTACCCCAACGACAGGGAATGGCTACACCTTC
CAITPTTGNGYTF
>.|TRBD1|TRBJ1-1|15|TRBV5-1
TGCGCCAGCACCCAGGACAGGCTGTGGGACACTGAAGCTTTCTTT
CASTQDRLWDTEAFF
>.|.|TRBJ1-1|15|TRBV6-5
TGTGCCAGCAGTTACTCAACCAGGGTTTCCACTGAAGCTTTCTTT
CASSYSTRVSTEAFF
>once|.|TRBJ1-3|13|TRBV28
TGTGCCAGCCACTCGAGGGGCGGAAACACCATATATTTT
CASHSRGGNTIYF
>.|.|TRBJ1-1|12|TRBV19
TGTGCCAGTAGTATAGAGGCAAATGAAGCTTTCTTT
CASSIEANEAFF
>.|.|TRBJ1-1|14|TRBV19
TGTGCCAGTAGTGGTCGGGAAAGGGACACTGAAGCTTTCTTT
CASSGRERDTEAFF
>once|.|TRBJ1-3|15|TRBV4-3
TGCGCCAGCAGCCAAGAGGCAGGGCCTGGAAACACCATATATTTT
CASSQEAGPGNTIYF
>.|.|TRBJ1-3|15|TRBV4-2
TGTGCCAGCAGCCAAGAGGACCTCTCTGGAAACACCATATATTTT
CASSQEDLSGNTIYF
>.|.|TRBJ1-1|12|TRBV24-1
TGTGCCACCAGTGAAAGGGACACTGAAGCTTTCTTT
CATSERDTEAFF
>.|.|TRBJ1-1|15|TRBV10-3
TGTGCCATCAGTGAGCCCCGGGCCTCAAACACTGAAGCTTTCTTT
CAISEPRASNTEAFF
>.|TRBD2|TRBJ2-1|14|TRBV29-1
TGCAGCGTTGGCCGGACTAGCAGCTACAATGAGCAGTTCTTC
CSVGRTSSYNEQFF